This is a list of T cell receptor beta chains from one sample in a study of T cells after yellow fever vaccination. MiXCR, run by TCRdb on the 5' RACE reads, gives a single entry per CDR3 protein. This table holds hundreds of thousands of distinct CDR3 sequences, 15% to 20% found once. Sample: PBMCs, taken 15 days after the yellow fever booster vaccination. These TCRs come from a man between 25 and 39 years old who received the YFV17D yellow fever vaccine. Each CDR3 is given without its conserved first and last residue. Not all rows give a size; the values are once, few, many and, for expanded clones, a class.

CDR3aa	abundance	v_gene
SARLATGDDNEQY	few	TRBV20-1
ASSPYRAGYEQY	few	TRBV18
ASSSAGTSYNEQF	-	TRBV7-9
ASSLSQGAPTDTQY	-	TRBV28
SVDTGTNYEQY	-	TRBV29-1
ASSHTGTGVYEQY	-	TRBV23-1
ASSLVGPGEETQY	few	TRBV5-4
ASSVYPLNYGYT	-	TRBV9
SARDPTSGVYNEQF	-	TRBV20-1
SVGFPPSGIEQF	-	TRBV29-1
SVLADLNTGELF	many	TRBV29-1
SARTQDGGSYNEQF	few	TRBV20-1
ASSYSATLAATGY	few	TRBV6-2/TRBV6-3
ASSQDRDGSTDTQY	-	TRBV4-2
ASSTSPNTEAF	few	TRBV6-5
ASSYPGSSYNEQF	many	TRBV6-5
ASSLRLGAAEAF	-	TRBV7-9
ASSPSSSGKSPDTQY	-	TRBV18
ASSYSQTQY	few	TRBV6-6
AIKRGGLETQY	-	TRBV10-3
ASSLTLAGEYEQY	few	TRBV5-1
ASSLDGKGVNEQF	-	TRBV5-1
ASSQGTSRRLSTDTQY	few	TRBV3-1
ASSLDGTRMETQY	many	TRBV5-1
ASSQERGGSYGYT	few	TRBV4-2
ASSIGTALVEQY	-	TRBV27
SPGPGVGEQF	few	TRBV20-1
SARLAEDNEQF	few	TRBV20-1
ASSFSLAPTYEQY	-	TRBV12-3/TRBV12-4
ASRPEGLAGGLSEQF	few	TRBV12-3/TRBV12-4
ASSQPGTSRYEQY	-	TRBV6-1
ASSLFGLTYEQY	many	TRBV12-3/TRBV12-4
SVAPGGNYEQY	many	TRBV29-1
AISEPGLAKTDTQY	few	TRBV10-3
ASSLEGGGVNQPQH	few	TRBV5-1
SLRLAGFTDTQY	-	TRBV29-1
ASSYSRDITYEQY	few	TRBV6-5